This T cell receptor (beta chain) originates from a study of OX40 agonist ivuxolimab in advanced cancers. Assay: immunoSEQ multiplex PCR; the TCRdb copy retains only in-frame clones and omits some. The data show around 77,000 clones, 75% to 85% seen once. The sequencing here drew on CD4+ or CD8+ T cells sorted from blood, taken in a trial of the OX40 agonist ivuxolimab. The source of this sequence is an adult with an advanced solid tumor such as melanoma, head and neck, liver or kidney cancer.

Here the CDR3 reads CASSLIREGPNEQFF. The CDR3 DNA reads as TGCGCCAGCAGCTTGATCCGGGAGGGCCCCAATGAGCAGTTCTTC. The rearrangement joins TRBV5-1 to TRBJ2-1, with 8 bases matching TRBD2. Per the germline V gene, CDR1 is SGHRS and CDR2 is YFSETQ. The CDR3 totals 15 residues. The trim removed 1 base at V and 6 bases at J, leaving 6 bases unmatched.